One sample yielded the 9 T cell receptor beta chains listed below, sequenced in a study of cytomegalovirus exposure and HLA in healthy donors (dated by TCRdb to the late 2010s). Library prep was done by the immunoSEQ multiplex PCR assay. The multiplex PCR relied on a mix of 60 forward primers for TCR Vbeta segments and 13 reverse primers for TCR Jbeta segments. In TCRdb, the immuneACCESS table is reduced to in-frame sequences with V and J assigned. These tables do not hold every clone; where another copy was compared, an unresolved V gene accounts for under half, and the others remain unexplained. This sample lists over 90,000 clones; around 63% were detected once. Together, the top ten hold more than 4.5% of the sample. The sequenced sample was PBMCs. The receptor source for this set is a human donor in good health.

The chain uses TRBV5-4 and TRBJ1-1; D remains unclear. CDR1 SGHNT and CDR2 YYREEE come from the germline V gene (reference sequence). The CDR3 loop spans 13 amino acids. V shed 3 bases and J shed 0 bases, with 6 bases lying between them. CDR3 amino acids: CASSSGLNTEAFF. CDR3 DNA: TGTGCCAGCAGCTCCGGGTTGAACACTGAAGCTTTCTTT.

This sequence joins TRBV25-1 and TRBJ1-2; no reliable D call. The germline V gene has CDR1 MGHDK and CDR2 SYGVNS. The V end lost 3 bases, the J end lost 2 bases, and 7 bases lay between the germline ends. The CDR3 covers 13 residues. This CDR3 reads CASSESENYGYTF. The CDR3 DNA sequence: TGTGCCAGCAGTGAGAGTGAGAACTATGGCTACACCTTC.

The V call is TRBV6-6, the J call TRBJ2-1, with D perhaps matching TRBD1 (7 bases). Trimming stripped 6 bases from V and 4 bases from J, with 13 bases between. CDR3 size: 14 residues. Germline V lookup: CDR1 MNHNY, CDR2 SVGAGI (reference sequence). The CDR3 bases are TGTGCCAGCAGGCGGGACAGCCTATACAATGAGCAGTTCTTC. It yields the protein CASRRDSLYNEQFF.

The chain joins TRBV5-1 to TRBJ2-5, with 7 bases fitting TRBD1. Unmatched junction bases numbered 5, after V lost 0 bases and J lost 6 bases. Germline assignment: CDR1 SGHRS and CDR2 YFSETQ. CDR3 size: 14 residues. CDR3 amino acids: CASSLEQGRKTQYF. CDR3 coding DNA: TGCGCCAGCAGCTTGGAACAGGGGAGAAAGACCCAGTACTTC.

The chain combines TRBV5-1 with TRBJ1-4; 10 bases line up with TRBD1. The CDR3 is 16 amino acids. CDR1 SGHRS and CDR2 YFSETQ come from the germline V gene. V was pared by 3 bases and J by 0 bases, with 2 bases of the junction left unmatched. The CDR3 nucleotides are TGCGCCAGCAGCTGGGGGACAGGGGCAACTAATGAAAAACTGTTTTTT. Translation: CASSWGTGATNEKLFF.

This clone was counted between two and nine times. The chain recombines TRBV30 with TRBJ2-6; 11 bases map to TRBD1. Germline trimming cut 2 bases from V and 2 bases from J; bases unmatched to any gene: 2. CDR1 GTSNPN and CDR2 SVGIG come from the germline V gene (reference sequence). The CDR3 spans 16 residues. The CDR3 protein is CAWSWTGGAGANVLTF. CDR3 DNA: TGTGCCTGGAGTTGGACAGGGGGCGCTGGGGCCAACGTCCTGACTTTC. The full variable domain, completed using reference TRBV30 and TRBJ2-6, is SQTIHQWPATLVQPVGSPLSLECTVEGTSNPNLYWYRQAAGRGLQLLFYSVGIGQISSEVPQNLSASRPQDRQFILSSKKLLLSDSGFYLCAWSWTGGAGANVLTFGAGSRLTVL.

This rearrangement joins TRBV30 to TRBJ2-1; no clear D. The CDR3 contains 15 residues. V was trimmed by 0 bases and J by 4 bases, leaving 13 bases between them. Germline lookup yields CDR1 GTSNPN and CDR2 SVGIG (reference sequence). CDR3 in amino acids: CAWSVGERAYNEQFF. CDR3 DNA: TGTGCCTGGAGTGTTGGCGAGCGAGCTTACAATGAGCAGTTCTTC.

This clone has a single count. V usage is TRBV27 and J usage is TRBJ1-1, with D possibly matching TRBD1 (5 bases). The V and J ends lost 1 base and 0 bases respectively, with 6 bases between them. In germline, CDR1 is MNHEY, CDR2 SMNVEV (reference sequence). This CDR3 has 14 residues. CDR3 region: CASSLLGVNTEAFF. The CDR3 region has the DNA TGTGCCAGCAGTTTATTAGGGGTGAACACTGAAGCTTTCTTT.

This clone was seen only once. The chain recombines TRBV30 with TRBJ2-7; 13 nucleotides align to TRBD2. CDR3 length: 15 amino acids. From germline, CDR1 is GTSNPN and CDR2 SVGIG (reference sequence). V shed 2 bases, J shed 1 base, and the junction held 2 bases outside the gene matches. CDR3 protein: CAWSLLAGGSYEQYF. DNA for the CDR3: TGTGCCTGGAGTCTACTAGCGGGAGGGTCCTACGAGCAGTACTTC.